The 26 T cell receptor beta chains reported below all come from one sample, sequenced in a study of response to subunit inactivated influenza vaccine. From the RT-PCR reads, TCRdb called clonotypes with MiXCR, one entry per CDR3 protein. The data contain roughly 760,000 distinct CDR3 sequences, approximately 22% of them singletons. The input for sequencing was PBMCs from blood, taken roughly 5 days after vaccination. These receptor sequences come from a man aged 45 to 65 who received an inactivated influenza vaccine.

This clonotype was detected a few times. The V gene is TRBV28, the J gene TRBJ2-3; a possible D gene is TRBD2 (5 bases). The CDR3 has 14 amino acids. Trimming cost V 5 bases and J 3 bases, with 12 bases left between them. Germline assignment: CDR1 MDHEN and CDR2 SYDVKM. The DNA for the CDR3 is TGTGCCAGCAGTCCAAACGGGGTGACAGATACGCAGTATTTT. Translating gives CASSPNGVTDTQYF.

This clonotype showed up many times. The chain combines TRBV15 with TRBJ2-7, with 8 bases identical to TRBD2. The germline CDR1 and CDR2 sequences are LNHNV and YYDKDF (reference sequence). Unmatched junction bases numbered 9, after V lost 9 bases and J lost 2 bases. This CDR3 has 14 residues. The CDR3, as DNA: TGTGCCACTTCCCAGGTAGCGGGACCCTACGAGCAGTACTTC. As protein: CATSQVAGPYEQYF.

This clonotype appeared a few times. The chain carries TRBV27 and TRBJ2-7, with TRBD2 identical over 12 bases. The CDR3 sequence is 17 residues long. Germline CDR1 and CDR2: MNHEY and SMNVEV (reference sequence). CDR3 residues: CELSVETSGGVSYEQYF. In nucleotides, the CDR3 is TGTGAGTTATCGGTGGAGACTAGCGGGGGAGTTTCCTACGAGCAGTACTTC.

This clonotype was recorded at least ten times. This chain connects TRBV20-1 to TRBJ2-5; D gene ambiguous. The germline CDR1 and CDR2 sequences are DFQATT and SNEGSKA (reference sequence). The CDR3 is 11 amino acids. CDR3 in amino acids: CSARRGETQYF. In DNA form, the CDR3 reads TGCAGCGCCCGACGTGGGGAGACCCAGTACTTC.

The V and J genes are TRBV10-1 and TRBJ2-3; D is undetermined. V dropped 0 bases and J dropped 7 bases, with 8 bases sitting between them. This CDR3 is 13 amino acids long. The germline V gene encodes CDR1 WNHNN and CDR2 SYGVQD (reference sequence). CDR3 in amino acids: CASSESSTNTQYF. In nucleotides, the CDR3 is TGCGCCAGCAGTGAGTCCTCCACCAATACGCAGTATTTT.

This chain uses TRBV13 with TRBJ2-7; either TRBD1 or TRBD2 may fit D (5 bases each). The CDR3 runs to 17 residues. With 3 bases removed from V and 0 bases from J, the gap between germline ends came to 18 bases. Germline CDR1 is PRHDT and CDR2 is FYEKMQ (reference sequence). The CDR3 sequence is CASSFGGTISHSYEQYF. CDR3 in DNA: TGTGCCAGCAGCTTCGGTGGGACCATTAGCCACTCCTACGAGCAGTACTTC.

This clonotype was detected only a few times. The gene calls are TRBV7-9 and TRBJ2-1, with D perhaps matching TRBD2 (6 bases). V lost 8 bases, J lost 8 bases, and 25 bases lay in between. The length of the CDR3 is 16 residues. CDR1 is SEHNR and CDR2 is FQNEAQ in the germline V gene (reference sequence). CDR3 loop: CASPTGGTSFIDEQFF. The CDR3 DNA follows: TGTGCCAGCCCTACTGGAGGGACCTCGTTTATCGATGAGCAGTTCTTC.

The chain carries TRBV20-1 and TRBJ1-6; D call uncertain. The CDR3 runs 14 residues. In germline, CDR1 is DFQATT, CDR2 SNEGSKA (reference sequence). V gave up 2 bases and J gave up 9 bases, with 14 bases separating them. The CDR3 reads CSARREKTGSPLHF. The CDR3 DNA is TGCAGTGCTAGACGGGAGAAAACCGGTTCACCCCTCCACTTT.

The chain has TRBV19 and TRBJ2-7; D is perhaps TRBD2 (6 bases). Per germline, CDR1 LNHDA and CDR2 SQIVND (reference sequence). The CDR3 has 14 amino acids. Trimming stripped 3 bases from V and 0 bases from J, with 9 bases between. The CDR3 loop is CASSIGGTSYEQYF. CDR3 nucleotide sequence: TGTGCCAGTAGTATTGGGGGGACCTCCTACGAGCAGTACTTC. The full variable domain, in which reference TRBV19 and TRBJ2-7 provide the parts outside the CDR3, is DGGITQSPKYLFRKEGQNVTLSCEQNLNHDAMYWYRQDPGQGLRLIYYSQIVNDFQKGDIAEGYSVSREKKESFPLTVTSAQKNPTAFYLCASSIGGTSYEQYFGPGTRLTVT.

The chain couples TRBV20-1 to TRBJ2-7, with D perhaps matching TRBD2 (5 bases). The CDR3 runs to 15 residues. The germline gives CDR1 DFQATT, CDR2 SNEGSKA (reference sequence). V shed 3 bases and J shed 3 bases, with 18 bases lying between them. This chain's CDR3 is CSARDPIASLYEQYF. The CDR3 DNA follows: TGCAGTGCTAGGGATCCTATAGCGAGTCTCTACGAGCAGTACTTC.

The chain carries TRBV12-3 or TRBV12-4 and TRBJ1-1, with D hard to call. The CDR3 covers 14 residues. Trimming shortened V by 3 bases and J by 1 base, and 9 bases separated the two germline ends. CDR3 DNA: TGTGCCAGCAGTTTTCCGGCGAGGAACACTGAAGCTTTCTTT. It codes for CASSFPARNTEAFF.

The chain joins TRBV7-3 to TRBJ1-5; D unresolved. Trimming took 2 bases from V and 7 from J, leaving 9 bases between them. The CDR3 extends over 13 amino acids. Germline V CDR1 and CDR2: SGHTA, FQGTGA. The CDR3 protein is CASSLEVGQPQHF. CDR3 sequence (DNA): TGTGCCAGCAGCTTAGAGGTGGGACAGCCCCAGCATTTT.

The chain combines TRBV28 with TRBJ1-5; D remains ambiguous. The CDR3 contains 12 residues. V lost 7 bases to trimming and J lost 1 base, with 5 bases between them. Germline CDR1 and CDR2: MDHEN and SYDVKM. The CDR3 loop reads CASNLSNQPQHF. Here the CDR3 DNA reads TGTGCCAGCAACTTAAGCAATCAGCCCCAGCATTTT.

The chain employs TRBV29-1 and TRBJ1-1; possible D gene TRBD1, 5 bases. The CDR3 runs to 12 residues. Trimming took off 4 bases at V and 5 bases at J, with 11 bases between the two ends. Germline V gives CDR1 SQVTM, CDR2 ANQGSEA. The CDR3 bases are TGCAGCGTTGTCCGTCAGGGAACTGAAGCTTTCTTT. It specifies CSVVRQGTEAFF.

This clonotype was detected only a few times. The rearrangement links TRBV7-9 to TRBJ1-5; no reliable D call. The germline CDR1 and CDR2 sequences are SEHNR and FQNEAQ (reference sequence). The V and J ends lost 7 bases and 7 bases respectively, with 11 bases between them. CDR3 size: 12 residues. CDR3 DNA sequence: TGTGCCAGCAACCTTGAGGAGCAGCCCCAGCATTTT. Encoded protein: CASNLEEQPQHF.

This clonotype was counted between two and nine times. The chain carries TRBV20-1 and TRBJ2-2; D gene unclear. Germline values: CDR1 DFQATT, CDR2 SNEGSKA (reference sequence). V dropped 3 bases and J dropped 4 bases, with 12 bases sitting between them. The CDR3 spans 14 residues. CDR3 nucleotide sequence: TGCAGTGCTAGTCGTATGTCGAGCACCGGGGAGCTGTTTTTT. This codes for CSASRMSSTGELFF.

The chain is built from TRBV27 and TRBJ2-5; 8 bases map to TRBD1. Germline loops: CDR1 MNHEY, CDR2 SMNVEV (reference sequence). V trimming: 5 bases; J trimming: 8 bases; junction bases outside the gene matches: 13. The CDR3 extends over 15 amino acids. CDR3 loop: CASSLRQGQGDTQYF. The CDR3 DNA is TGTGCCAGCAGTCTACGACAAGGACAGGGAGATACCCAGTACTTC.

This chain links TRBV10-3 with TRBJ1-4, with 8 nucleotides matching TRBD1. Unmatched junction bases numbered 6, after V lost 10 bases and J lost 5 bases. Germline values: CDR1 ENHRY, CDR2 SYGVKD. The CDR3 covers 13 residues. CDR3 nucleotides: TGTGCCACCGCGGACAGGGCAAATGAAAAACTGTTTTTT. This sequence encodes CATADRANEKLFF.

J is TRBJ2-5 and V is TRBV30, with D hard to call. CDR3 length: 14 residues. V was clipped by 0 bases and J by 5 bases, with 13 bases between them. CDR1 is GTSNPN, CDR2 SVGIG, per germline (reference sequence). Written as DNA, the CDR3 is TGTGCCTGGAGTGTACTTAGACTCCAGGAGACCCAGTACTTC. This gives the protein CAWSVLRLQETQYF.

This clonotype occurred a few times. The chain couples TRBV7-6 to TRBJ1-2; TRBD1 matches 10 bases. CDR1 is SGHVS and CDR2 is FNYEAQ in the germline V gene. CDR3 size: 16 residues. After removal of 1 base from V and 6 bases from J, the junction contained 8 bases not matched to a gene. CDR3 amino acids: CASSLGPGTGVDGYTF. In DNA, the CDR3 is TGTGCCAGCAGCTTAGGTCCCGGGACAGGGGTGGATGGCTACACCTTC.

V is TRBV7-9 and J is TRBJ2-2, with TRBD2 identical over 8 bases. There are 14 residues in the CDR3. From germline, CDR1 is SEHNR and CDR2 FQNEAQ (reference sequence). V was clipped by 11 bases and J by 4 bases; unmatched bases: 9. CDR3 DNA: TGTGCCGGCGGGGGGCCGGTGGGCACCGGGGAGCTGTTTTTT. It is translated as CAGGGPVGTGELFF.

The rearrangement links TRBV7-2 to TRBJ2-7; TRBD2 aligns across 7 bases. The CDR3 length is 13 residues. Germline trimming cut 10 bases from V and 2 bases from J; bases unmatched to any gene: 8. Per the germline V gene, CDR1 is SGHTA and CDR2 is FQGNSA. Here the CDR3 DNA reads TGTGCCATTTCATCGGGACTAACCTACGAGCAGTACTTC. Its protein product is CAISSGLTYEQYF.

This clonotype came up a few times. V gene TRBV29-1 combines with J gene TRBJ1-2; D gene uncertain. The V end lost 4 bases, the J end lost 6 bases, and 9 bases lay between the germline ends. CDR1 is SQVTM and CDR2 is ANQGSEA in the germline V gene. The CDR3 loop spans 11 amino acids. CDR3 in DNA: TGCAGCGTTGCGGCGATAAATGGCTACACCTTC. This translates into CSVAAINGYTF.

The rearrangement joins TRBV20-1 to TRBJ1-6; D unresolved. V was clipped by 0 bases and J by 9 bases, with 12 bases between them. Germline-derived CDR1 and CDR2 are DFQATT and SNEGSKA (reference sequence). The CDR3 runs 14 residues. The CDR3 DNA is TGCAGTGCTAGAGATGGCTCCCGCCCTTCACCCCTCCACTTT. Encoded protein: CSARDGSRPSPLHF.

This clonotype has more than one count but fewer than ten. This chain links TRBV20-1 with TRBJ2-7, with D perhaps assigned TRBD1 or TRBD2 (7 bases each). CDR3 length equals 18 residues. Trimming cost V 5 bases and J 7 bases, with 33 bases left between them. Germline CDR1 and CDR2: DFQATT and SNEGSKA (reference sequence). The CDR3 sequence is CSAVRDSFFGPLGGEQYF. CDR3 DNA: TGCAGTGCTGTGCGGGACAGCTTCTTTGGACCCCTGGGGGGGGAGCAGTACTTC.

This clonotype was seen more than once but under ten times. The genes are TRBV20-1 and TRBJ2-5; 10 bases agree with TRBD1. J lost 1 base, V lost 5 bases, and 10 bases had no gene match. CDR1 and CDR2 from the germline V gene are DFQATT and SNEGSKA (reference sequence). The CDR3 contains 16 residues. The CDR3 DNA sequence: TGCAGTGCTCAACCTAGCCGGGACAGGGGCCAAGAGACCCAGTACTTC. Protein: CSAQPSRDRGQETQYF.